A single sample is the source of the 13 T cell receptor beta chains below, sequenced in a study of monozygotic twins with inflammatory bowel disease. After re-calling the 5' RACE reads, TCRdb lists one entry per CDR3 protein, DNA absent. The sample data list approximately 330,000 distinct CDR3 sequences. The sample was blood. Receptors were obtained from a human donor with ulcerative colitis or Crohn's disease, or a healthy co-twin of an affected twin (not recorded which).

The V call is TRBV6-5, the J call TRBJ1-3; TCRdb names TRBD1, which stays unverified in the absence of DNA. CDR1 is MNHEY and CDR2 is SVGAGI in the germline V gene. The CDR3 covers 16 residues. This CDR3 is CASSYRGQSSGNTIYF.

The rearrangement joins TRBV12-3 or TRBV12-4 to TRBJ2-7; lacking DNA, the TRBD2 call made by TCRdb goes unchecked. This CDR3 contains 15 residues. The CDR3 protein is CASSLGSGVGSEQYF.

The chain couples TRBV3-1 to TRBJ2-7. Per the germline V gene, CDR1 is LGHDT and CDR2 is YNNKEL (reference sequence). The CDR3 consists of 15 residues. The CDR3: CASSQDLLTFGEQYF.

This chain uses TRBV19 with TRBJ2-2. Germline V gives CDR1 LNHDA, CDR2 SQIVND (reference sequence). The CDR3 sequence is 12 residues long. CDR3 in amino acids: CASSKDSGELFF.

Here the CDR3 reads CASSFRQGRAPLHF. The chain employs TRBV27 and TRBJ1-6. Germline lookup yields CDR1 MNHEY and CDR2 SMNVEV (reference sequence). The length of the CDR3 is 14 residues.

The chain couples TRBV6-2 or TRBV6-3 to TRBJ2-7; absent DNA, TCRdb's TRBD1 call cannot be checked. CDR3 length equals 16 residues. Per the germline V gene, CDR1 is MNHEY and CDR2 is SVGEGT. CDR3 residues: CASSPLTRGANYEQYF.

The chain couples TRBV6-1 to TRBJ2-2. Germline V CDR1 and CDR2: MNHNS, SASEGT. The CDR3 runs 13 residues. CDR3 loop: CASSEGDTGELFF.

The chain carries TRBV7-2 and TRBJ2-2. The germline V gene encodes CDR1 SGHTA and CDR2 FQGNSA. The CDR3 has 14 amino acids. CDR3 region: CASSRDTYTGELFF.

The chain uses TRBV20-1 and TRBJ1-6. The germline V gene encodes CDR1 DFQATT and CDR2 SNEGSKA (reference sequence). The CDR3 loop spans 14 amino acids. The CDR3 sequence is CSARGTALNSPLHF.

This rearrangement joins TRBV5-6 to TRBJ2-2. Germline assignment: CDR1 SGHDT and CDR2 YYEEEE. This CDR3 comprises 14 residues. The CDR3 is CASLVQMNTGELFF.

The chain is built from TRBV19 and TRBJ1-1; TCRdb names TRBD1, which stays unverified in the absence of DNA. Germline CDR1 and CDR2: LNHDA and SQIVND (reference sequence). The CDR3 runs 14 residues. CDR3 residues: CASSIRTANTEAFF.

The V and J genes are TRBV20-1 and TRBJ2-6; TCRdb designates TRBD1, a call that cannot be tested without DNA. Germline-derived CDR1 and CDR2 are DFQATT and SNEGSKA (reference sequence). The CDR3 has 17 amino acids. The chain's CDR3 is CSAREWDRYSGANVLTF.

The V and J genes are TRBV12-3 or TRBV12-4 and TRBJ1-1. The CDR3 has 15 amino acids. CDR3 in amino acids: CASSPSGGGGTEAFF.